This T cell receptor beta chain was sequenced in a study of T cell responses to AZD1222 COVID-19 vaccine (dated by TCRdb to 2020 to 2022). Regarding the research as a whole: AZD1222 recipients with second doses at about 4 weeks or about 12 weeks were pooled, because spike-specific TCR depth and breadth did not differ between schedules. TCR sequencing was performed for about 240 trial participants, of whom roughly 200 were given two doses of AZD1222 and approximately 25 were given two doses of MenACWY control vaccine. Trial participants were enrolled into age subgroups of 18-55, 56-69 and 70-plus years, which contained 148, 28 and 57 TCR-sequenced participants, respectively. The study at large found these results: Participants were mostly white British and included more females than males, and it was suggested by the authors that clonal diversity may have been underestimated. No day 14 peak-response samples were available, so repertoires were characterized only after the peak T cell response. In the small 56-69-year group, the increase in depth fell short of significance, most likely because of low power. The whole spike protein was spanned by vaccine-associated CD4 TCRs, and dominant responses were seen in regions 160-218 and 743-854. Nearly half of unique spike-specific TCRs reportedly recognized epitopes outside regions mutated in the B.1.351 and B.1.1.7 variants. Conclusions about previously exposed vaccinees are limited because only 5 or 6 AZD1222 recipients were SARS-CoV-2 seropositive at baseline. Spike-specific TCR breadth and depth rose significantly after two AZD1222 doses compared with day 0 and with MenACWY recipients.

This specimen's time point label, per the study, means: baseline before first vaccination. Vaccinee samples came from UK trials COV001 and COV002, including a single-blind randomized controlled phase 2/3 trial of AZD1222 (ChAdOx1 nCoV-19) in healthy adults. For TCRbeta chain sequencing, PBMC samples were collected from trial participants at day 0 and at day 28 after the second dose. The CDR3 regions of human TCRbeta chains were analyzed by immunosequencing. The authors' pipeline ran thus. TCRs in the repertoires were matched against a reference library of SARS-CoV-2-specific TCRs that had been generated with the MIRA antigen-specificity platform. Breadth meant the fraction of unique TCRs that were SARS-CoV-2-associated, whereas depth meant the fraction of total T cells that were SARS-CoV-2-associated. Using the MIRA data, every spike-specific TCR was mapped to the spike region that the TCR reacted to and assigned to either a CD4 or a CD8 class. Log10-transformed breadth and depth values were compared by one-way ANOVA with Sidak's multiple comparisons tests. This is the immuneACCESS table as TCRdb keeps it, with only in-frame sequences that have V and J called. A part of the clones is gone; compared with another copy, unresolved V genes explain less than half, and the rest is unexplained. That table furnishes V, J and clone size, whereas the DNA furnished D and trimming. For this sample there are 240,000 or so clones; approximately 93% appear just once. Around 0.5% of the sample comes from the top ten.

V and J are truncated by 2 bases and 7 bases respectively, leaving an intervening sequence of 18 bases. The CDR3 numbers 14 residues from cysteine through phenylalanine. Of all the DNA, just the CDR3 is kept, 42 bases in frame from base 1. The germline V gene gives CDR1 as SQVTM and CDR2 as ANQGSEA. Worth noting for this clone: Its antigen is unknown. It has no much larger one-base neighbor in the sample; base qualities were not kept.

This receptor was identified in an adult in good health. The material was peripheral blood, obtained on day 0 of AZD1222 vaccination. The V and J genes are TRBV29-1 and TRBJ2-7; the D gene identity is not certain. The DNA sequence reads TGCAGCGTTGAATTCGAACAGTTCCCCCGAGAGCAGTACTTC. Its product reads: CSVEFEQFPREQYF.